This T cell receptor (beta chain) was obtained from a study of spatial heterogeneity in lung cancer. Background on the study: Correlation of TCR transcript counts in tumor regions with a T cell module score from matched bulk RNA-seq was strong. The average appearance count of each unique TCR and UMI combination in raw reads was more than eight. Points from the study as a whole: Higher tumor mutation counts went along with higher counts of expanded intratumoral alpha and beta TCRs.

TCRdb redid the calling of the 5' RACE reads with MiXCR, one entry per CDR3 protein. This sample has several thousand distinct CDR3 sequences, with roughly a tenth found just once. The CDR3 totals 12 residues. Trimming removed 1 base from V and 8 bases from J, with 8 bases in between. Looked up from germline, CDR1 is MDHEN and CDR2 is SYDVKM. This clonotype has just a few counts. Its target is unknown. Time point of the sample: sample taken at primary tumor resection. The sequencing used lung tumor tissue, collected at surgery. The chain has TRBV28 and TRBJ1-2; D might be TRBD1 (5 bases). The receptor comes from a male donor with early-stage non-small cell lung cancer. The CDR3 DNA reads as TGTGCCAGCAGTTTATCAGGGCTGGGCTACACCTTC. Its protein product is CASSLSGLGYTF.